These 28 T cell receptor beta chains were sequenced from one sample in a study of blood T cells in healthy people across ages. Primers used in a second PCR of about 6 to 11 cycles were a sample-barcoded 5' primer and a J-beta primer mix. TCRdb ran MiXCR on the 5' RACE reads and lists one entry per CDR3 protein. The repertoire includes about 680,000 distinct CDR3 sequences, over 45% of them detected once, and around a third sits in the top ten. Input material: blood. Every receptor here comes from a woman in her fifties or sixties in good health.

This clonotype was seen a few times. The chain has TRBV29-1 and TRBJ2-7; D might be TRBD2 (6 bases). This CDR3 has 12 residues. Trimming stripped 4 bases from V and 2 bases from J, with 9 bases between. The germline V gene encodes CDR1 SQVTM and CDR2 ANQGSEA. The CDR3: CSVGLGTYEQYF. The CDR3 bases are TGCAGCGTTGGACTAGGGACCTACGAGCAGTACTTC.

There are a few counts of this clonotype. At one end, the junction sequence differs from germline, possibly due to a read error. The CDR3 coding sequence is TGTGCCAGCAGCCGACTAGCCTCTCACAACGAGCAGTTCTTC. Its protein product is CASSRLASHNEQFF. J is TRBJ2-1 and V is TRBV2; 7 bases align to TRBD2. Per the germline V gene, CDR1 is SNHLY and CDR2 is FYNNEI. CDR3 length equals 14 residues.

V usage is TRBV29-1 and J usage is TRBJ1-5, with 8 bases aligning to TRBD1. Germline V gene data show CDR1 as SQVTM and CDR2 as ANQGSEA. This CDR3 spans 13 amino acids. The ends lost 4 bases at V and 3 bases at J; junction bases unmatched: 2. CDR3 nucleotide sequence: TGCAGCGTTGGGGACAGGAACAATCAGCCCCAGCATTTT. Its translation is CSVGDRNNQPQHF.

In its sample, this clonotype was seen a few times. This sequence joins TRBV28 and TRBJ1-2; the match to TRBD1 covers 7 bases. With 5 bases clipped from V and 5 bases from J, the junction kept 2 bases outside the gene matches. Germline V gene sequence: CDR1 MDHEN, CDR2 SYDVKM. The CDR3 totals 12 residues. DNA for the CDR3: TGTGCCAGCAGTCTGGGACAGTATGGCTACACCTTC. As protein: CASSLGQYGYTF.

The chain combines TRBV4-3 with TRBJ1-4, with 9 bases that match TRBD2. The end of the DNA fits TRBJ2-2 better, so the J call may be wrong. The CDR3 loop spans 16 amino acids. CDR1 LGHNA and CDR2 YSLEER come from the germline V gene. This chain's CDR3 is CASSHQTSGYTGELFF. DNA of the CDR3: TGCGCCAGCAGCCACCAGACTAGCGGCTACACCGGGGAGCTGTTTTTT.

V and J are TRBV20-1 and TRBJ2-7, with a weak D call TRBD1 (8 bases). The CDR3 sequence is 15 residues long. Trimming removed 0 bases from V and 7 bases from J, with 19 bases in between. Germline lookup yields CDR1 DFQATT and CDR2 SNEGSKA (reference sequence). CDR3 coding DNA: TGCAGTGCTAGAGATTCCCGGACAGGGAGGGGGGAGCAGTACTTC. Translated, it gives CSARDSRTGRGEQYF.

This clonotype showed up just a few times. The gene calls are TRBV28 and TRBJ2-7; 7 nucleotides line up with TRBD1. This CDR3 comprises 14 residues. The J segment lost 2 bases and the V segment lost 7 bases, leaving 8 bases of the junction unmatched. Looked up from germline, CDR1 is MDHEN and CDR2 is SYDVKM. The DNA for the CDR3 is TGTGCCAGCATGACCCCGGGACAGACCTACGAGCAGTACTTC. This encodes CASMTPGQTYEQYF.

This sequence joins TRBV29-1 and TRBJ2-3, with D possibly being TRBD2 (6 bases). Between the trimmed V and J ends, which lost 2 bases and 4 bases, there was a span of 16 bases. The CDR3 is made up of 15 amino acids. Germline assignment: CDR1 SQVTM and CDR2 ANQGSEA. The CDR3 DNA is TGCAGCGTTGAACTAGTGGGAGGAGTCGCAGATACGCAGTATTTT. Amino acid sequence: CSVELVGGVADTQYF.

This chain connects TRBV12-3 or TRBV12-4 to TRBJ2-3; the match to TRBD1 covers 9 bases. The CDR3 sequence is 16 residues long. Losses at the gene ends were 6 bases for V and 6 bases for J; bases not matched to a gene: 13. The CDR3 bases are TGTGCCAGCAGCCGACCCGGAGGACAGGGGAGGGATACGCAGTATTTT. Translation gives CASSRPGGQGRDTQYF.

The V gene is TRBV2, the J gene TRBJ2-6; 11 bases line up with TRBD2. With 6 bases clipped from V and 4 bases from J, the junction kept 5 bases outside the gene matches. Germline V gene data show CDR1 as SNHLY and CDR2 as FYNNEI. This CDR3 has 16 residues. CDR3 nucleotides: TGTGCCAGCAGGGCTAGCGGGAGGTCGGGGGCCAACGTCCTGACTTTC. Amino acids: CASRASGRSGANVLTF.

The table lists this clonotype with many counts. This chain connects TRBV12-3 or TRBV12-4 to TRBJ2-7; D is tentatively TRBD1 or TRBD2 (6 bases each). The CDR3 is 13 amino acids. V was cut by 6 bases and J by 4 bases, with 13 bases left in between. DNA for the CDR3: TGTGCCAGCAGCCCCGGGGGCCGGTACGAGCAGTACTTC. It yields the protein CASSPGGRYEQYF.

This clonotype showed up just a few times. This rearrangement joins TRBV27 to TRBJ1-4; perhaps TRBD1 as D (6 bases). The CDR3 is 15 residues long. V lost 6 bases and J 7 bases, leaving 18 bases between the germline ends. Germline-derived CDR1 and CDR2 are MNHEY and SMNVEV (reference sequence). The CDR3 DNA follows: TGTGCCAGCAGCCTTACAGGGCGGGGATGTGAAAAACTGTTTTTT. Translating it yields CASSLTGRGCEKLFF.

CDR3 DNA: TGCAGCGTTGGGGAGGGGAACACTGAAGCTTTCTTT. Amino acid sequence: CSVGEGNTEAFF. The rearrangement joins TRBV29-1 to TRBJ1-1; D is unclear. The germline V and J ends were trimmed by 4 bases and 1 base, with 7 bases remaining between them. CDR3 size: 12 residues. CDR1 and CDR2 from the germline V gene are SQVTM and ANQGSEA.

This clonotype was counted at least ten times. V is TRBV6-1 and J is TRBJ2-1; TRBD2 aligns across 11 bases. This CDR3 has 16 residues. V shed 4 bases and J 3 bases; nucleotides not matched to a gene: 5. Germline values: CDR1 MNHNS, CDR2 SASEGT. CDR3 protein: CASSVQTSGNYNEQFF. The CDR3 region has the DNA TGTGCCAGCAGTGTTCAGACTAGCGGGAACTACAATGAGCAGTTCTTC.

This clonotype was recorded once. The chain uses TRBV5-1 and TRBJ1-5; 7 nucleotides align to TRBD1. CDR1 and CDR2 from the germline V gene are SGHRS and YFSETQ. The CDR3 totals 15 residues. The J segment lost 6 bases and the V segment lost 0 bases, leaving 6 bases of the junction unmatched. CDR3 DNA sequence: TGCGCCAGCAGCTTGGCCGGACAGGAGTCTCAGCCCCAGCATTTT. Translated: CASSLAGQESQPQHF.

The chain joins TRBV2 to TRBJ2-1; possible D gene TRBD2, 6 bases. The J call is doubtful: the DNA matches TRBJ2-7 better. The CDR3 has 15 amino acids. Germline V lookup: CDR1 SNHLY, CDR2 FYNNEI. The CDR3 region has the DNA TGTGCCAGCAGTGGTCGGGGGAGCTCCTACAATGAGCAGTACTTC. Protein product: CASSGRGSSYNEQYF.

The rearrangement joins TRBV20-1 to TRBJ2-3, with no clear D. Trimming removed 1 base from V and 2 bases from J, with 10 bases in between. Looked up from germline, CDR1 is DFQATT and CDR2 is SNEGSKA (reference sequence). The CDR3 contains 14 residues. For the CDR3, the DNA is TGCAGTGCTAGAGTCAGAAGAGCCACAGATACGCAGTATTTT. Its protein product is CSARVRRATDTQYF.

This clonotype was observed a handful of times. This chain connects TRBV18 to TRBJ2-3; 12 bases align to TRBD2. The CDR3 has 17 amino acids. V trimming: 5 bases; J trimming: 3 bases; junction bases outside the gene matches: 9. Germline V lookup: CDR1 KGHSH, CDR2 LQKENI. The CDR3 here is CASSSTTSGRFTDTQYF. The CDR3 DNA reads as TGTGCCAGCTCATCGACGACTAGCGGGAGATTTACAGATACGCAGTATTTT.

The gene calls are TRBV6-2 or TRBV6-3 and TRBJ2-7; no definite D call. Trimming shortened V by 4 bases and J by 0 bases, and 16 bases separated the two germline ends. The CDR3 is 16 residues long. The germline V gene encodes CDR1 MNHEY and CDR2 SVGEGT. CDR3 loop: CASSWDRRSSSYEQYF. The CDR3 DNA is TGTGCCAGCAGTTGGGATCGACGGTCGAGCTCCTACGAGCAGTACTTC.

This clonotype was observed a few times. The V gene is TRBV4-3, the J gene TRBJ2-7; TRBD1 aligns across 7 bases. From germline, CDR1 is LGHNA and CDR2 YSLEER. CDR3 length: 15 residues. The J segment lost 0 bases and the V segment lost 4 bases, leaving 6 bases of the junction unmatched. CDR3 region: CASSRDRVLSYEQYF. CDR3 nucleotides: TGCGCCAGCAGCCGAGACAGGGTGCTCTCCTACGAGCAGTACTTC.

The chain recombines TRBV7-2 with TRBJ1-5, with TRBD1 matching 8 bases. CDR3 length: 15 amino acids. J gave up 6 bases and V 1 base, and 5 bases lay outside the gene matches. Germline CDR1 reads SGHTA; CDR2 reads FQGNSA. CDR3 bases: TGTGCCAGCAGCTTAGGCAGGGGGCAGCGTCAGCCCCAGCATTTT. This sequence encodes CASSLGRGQRQPQHF.

The rearrangement joins TRBV7-2 to TRBJ2-7; 9 bases match TRBD2. The trim removed 3 bases at V and 2 bases at J, leaving 2 bases unmatched. CDR1 SGHTA and CDR2 FQGNSA come from the germline V gene. The CDR3 is made up of 14 amino acids. The CDR3 DNA reads as TGTGCCAGCAGCTTTACTAGCGGGCCCTACGAGCAGTACTTC. Protein product: CASSFTSGPYEQYF.

J is TRBJ2-6 and V is TRBV30, with D hard to call. The CDR3 totals 15 residues. Germline CDR1 is GTSNPN and CDR2 is SVGIG (reference sequence). Trimming cost V 3 bases and J 0 bases, with 9 bases left between them. The CDR3 DNA is TGTGCCTGGAGCACGGACCCCTCTGGGGCCAACGTCCTGACTTTC. Protein: CAWSTDPSGANVLTF.

V is TRBV20-1 and J is TRBJ1-5, with 7 bases identical to TRBD1. The germline CDR1 and CDR2 sequences are DFQATT and SNEGSKA (reference sequence). This CDR3 has 14 amino acids. The J segment lost 6 bases and the V segment lost 5 bases, leaving 10 bases of the junction unmatched. The CDR3, as DNA: TGCAGTGCTGGGAGACAGGGACCGTTTCAGCCCCAGCATTTT. Amino acids: CSAGRQGPFQPQHF.

This clonotype was detected many times. V gene TRBV5-1 combines with J gene TRBJ2-7; the D is unclear. CDR1 and CDR2 (germline): SGHRS, YFSETQ. CDR3 length: 12 residues. Trimming cost V 0 bases and J 5 bases, with 6 bases left between them. CDR3 nucleotides: TGCGCCAGCAGCTTGGTAGGGAACGAGCAGTACTTC. Amino acid sequence: CASSLVGNEQYF.

The gene calls are TRBV30 and TRBJ2-5; the match to TRBD1 covers 7 bases. The J call may be mistaken, given a closer DNA end match to TRBJ2-7. Germline CDR1 reads GTSNPN; CDR2 reads SVGIG (reference sequence). The CDR3 contains 13 residues. CDR3 sequence reads: CAWSADRDHEQYF. Written as DNA, the CDR3 is TGTGCCTGGAGTGCCGACAGGGACCACGAGCAGTACTTC.

This clonotype was picked up a small number of times. CDR3 sequence reads: CASSGNTDTQYF. The CDR3 DNA is TGTGCCAGCAGCGGCAACACAGATACGCAGTATTTT. The chain combines TRBV9 with TRBJ2-3; D gene uncertain. V lost 3 bases and J 2 bases, leaving 4 bases between the germline ends. Germline V gene lookup returns CDR1 SGDLS and CDR2 YYNGEE. The CDR3 has 12 amino acids.

This clonotype has a handful of counts. The rearrangement uses TRBV7-2 and TRBJ2-1; either TRBD1 or TRBD2 may fit D (6 bases each). V was pared by 7 bases and J by 4 bases, with 14 bases between. Germline assignment: CDR1 SGHTA and CDR2 FQGNSA. This CDR3 has 14 amino acids. This CDR3 reads CASKGGALYNEQFF. DNA of the CDR3: TGTGCCAGCAAGGGGGGAGCGCTATACAATGAGCAGTTCTTC. Based on the CDR3 plus reference TRBV7-2 and TRBJ2-1, the full variable domain is GAGVSQSPSNKVTEKGKDVELRCDPISGHTALYWYRQSLGQGLEFLIYFQGNSAPDKSGLPSDRFSAERTGGSVSTLTIQRTQQEDSAVYLCASKGGALYNEQFFGPGTRLTVL.